In this sample, the clone carrying this TCR beta chain turned up many times. No antigen is known for it. The sample originates from a study of T cells in Graves' hyperthyroidism and ophthalmopathy. Thyroid ultrasound, orbital computed tomography, clinical symptoms, and serum thyroxine and TRAb underpinned diagnoses. Researchers took RNA transcripts and amplified the TCR beta CDR3 regions from them. During a first-round RT-PCR of the TCR CDR3, the HTBI primer set was used. Each CDR3 protein gets one entry after TCRdb re-called the multiplex PCR reads with MiXCR. This table holds hundreds of thousands of distinct CDR3 sequences, about 14% found once. Study observations and caveats: Model-based prediction identified ophthalmopathy a median approximately 6 months prior to its onset. A model built on 13 V-J features separated ophthalmopathy from stable hyperthyroidism.

The sample was blood. The source of this sequence is a man in his late teens or twenties with Graves' ophthalmopathy.

The CDR3 region is CASSLGDRPMYEQYF. CDR3 nucleotides: TGCGCCAGCAGCTTGGGGGACAGGCCTATGTACGAGCAGTACTTC. The V and J genes are TRBV5-1 and TRBJ2-7; 8 bases match TRBD1. CDR1 is SGHRS and CDR2 is YFSETQ in the germline V gene. After removal of 0 bases from V and 4 bases from J, the junction contained 6 bases not matched to a gene. This CDR3 is 15 amino acids long. Complete variable domain (other parts from reference TRBV5-1 and TRBJ2-7): KAGVTQTPRYLIKTRGQQVTLSCSPISGHRSVSWYQQTPGQGLQFLFEYFSETQRNKGNFPGRFSGRQFSNSRSEMNVSTLELGDSALYLCASSLGDRPMYEQYFGPGTRLTVT.